Shown below are 20 T cell receptor beta chains from a single sample sequenced in a study of T cell repertoires in cytomegalovirus infection. No antigens are known for them. TCRdb ran MiXCR on the reads and lists one entry per CDR3 protein. This sample has around 39,000 distinct CDR3 sequences, with just over 50% found just once. The source material was CD8+ T cells from cultured PBMCs, sampled from culture after CMV antigen stimulation. These receptors were obtained from a human donor in good health (CMV status not recorded). Some clones in this sample may be carry-over from other donors' samples.

This clonotype has a handful of counts. The CDR3 is CASSATSGRAPDTQYF. As DNA, the CDR3 is TGTGCCAGCAGCGCGACTAGCGGGAGGGCACCAGATACGCAGTATTTT. V is TRBV2 and J is TRBJ2-3; 14 nucleotides agree with TRBD2. CDR1 SNHLY and CDR2 FYNNEI come from the germline V gene. CDR3 length: 16 residues. V lost 6 bases, J lost 4 bases, and 6 bases stayed unmatched.

V is TRBV6-5 and J is TRBJ2-2; 7 bases map to TRBD1. The length of the CDR3 is 19 residues. Trimming removed 7 bases from V and 3 bases from J; junction bases left unmatched: 20. CDR1 MNHEY and CDR2 SVGAGI come from the germline V gene. The CDR3 protein is CASKEQGNLPKPYTGELFF. CDR3 DNA: TGTGCCAGCAAGGAACAGGGGAACCTCCCGAAGCCTTACACCGGGGAGCTGTTTTTT.

This clonotype has only a few counts. A junction end diverges from the germline sequence, so it may reflect a read error. V usage is TRBV7-6 and J usage is TRBJ1-4; 10 bases align to TRBD1. This CDR3 spans 13 amino acids. The germline gives CDR1 SGHVS, CDR2 FNYEAQ. CDR3 region: CASSRTGGEKLFF. The CDR3 DNA sequence: TGTGCTAGCAGCCGGACAGGGGGGGAAAAACTGTTTTTT. The variable domain in full, completed from reference TRBV7-6 and TRBJ1-4, reads GAGVSQSPRYKVTKRGQDVALRCDPISGHVSLYWYRQALGQGPEFLTYFNYEAQQDKSGLPNDRFSAERPEGSISTLTIQRTEQRDSAMYRCASSRTGGEKLFFGSGTQLSVL.

The chain combines TRBV7-2 with TRBJ2-1; TRBD2 matches at 8 bases. V shed 5 bases, J shed 6 bases, and the junction held 9 bases outside the gene matches. This CDR3 has 15 amino acids. Germline V gene lookup returns CDR1 SGHTA and CDR2 FQGNSA. CDR3 nucleotides: TGTGCCAGCAGCGAAACCGGGACTAGGGGCAATGAGCAGTTCTTC. Translation gives CASSETGTRGNEQFF.

CDR3: CASSPGARGSPQHF. The CDR3 DNA follows: TGTGCCAGCTCACCAGGGGCCAGGGGTTCGCCCCAGCATTTT. The J gene is TRBJ1-5, the V gene TRBV18; D perhaps matches TRBD1 (6 bases). CDR1 is KGHSH and CDR2 is LQKENI in the germline V gene. The CDR3 spans 14 residues. V lost 2 bases and J lost 9, with 14 bases in between.

The rearrangement links TRBV19 to TRBJ1-1; D gene uncertain. Germline lookup yields CDR1 LNHDA and CDR2 SQIVND (reference sequence). The CDR3 loop spans 13 amino acids. V lost 2 bases to trimming and J lost 1 base, with 5 bases between them. The CDR3 protein is CASSITKNTEAFF. CDR3 nucleotides: TGTGCCAGTAGTATAACCAAGAACACTGAAGCTTTCTTT.

This clonotype was observed once. CDR3 loop: CASSPGGLECEQFF. In DNA form, the CDR3 reads TGTGCCAGCTCACCAGGCGGGTTGGAGTGTGAGCAGTTCTTC. The J gene is TRBJ2-1, the V gene TRBV18; possible D gene TRBD2, 5 bases. Trimming stripped 2 bases from V and 9 bases from J, with 14 bases between. The CDR3 is made up of 14 amino acids. Looked up from germline, CDR1 is KGHSH and CDR2 is LQKENI. Full variable domain (outside the CDR3, taken from reference TRBV18 and TRBJ2-1): NAGVMQNPRHLVRRRGQEARLRCSPMKGHSHVYWYRQLPEEGLKFMVYLQKENIIDESGMPKERFSAEFPKEGPSILRIQQVVRGDSAAYFCASSPGGLECEQFFGPGTRLTVL.

This clonotype was seen a handful of times. V gene TRBV7-9 combines with J gene TRBJ2-2, with D hard to call. Between the trimmed V and J ends, which lost 1 base and 0 bases, there was a span of 3 bases. The CDR3 is made up of 14 amino acids. CDR1 and CDR2 from the germline V gene are SEHNR and FQNEAQ (reference sequence). CDR3 sequence: CASSLVSNTGELFF. CDR3 DNA sequence: TGTGCCAGCAGCTTAGTATCGAACACCGGGGAGCTGTTTTTT.

This chain links TRBV6-2 or TRBV6-3 with TRBJ2-5; 9 bases align to TRBD2. V lost 10 bases, J lost 0 bases, and 6 bases stayed unmatched. Looked up from germline, CDR1 is MNHEY and CDR2 is SVGEGT. There are 14 residues in the CDR3. The CDR3 nucleotides read TGTGCCACCTTCAGCGGGGGGTACCAAGAGACCCAGTACTTC. Translating gives CATFSGGYQETQYF.

CDR3 residues: CASRSYEQYF. The CDR3 region has the DNA TGTGCCAGCAGGTCGTACGAGCAGTACTTC. The V call is TRBV2, the J call TRBJ2-7; no clear D. This CDR3 region has 10 residues. In germline, CDR1 is SNHLY, CDR2 FYNNEI. The V and J ends lost 6 bases and 4 bases respectively, with 4 bases between them.

The chain is built from TRBV14 and TRBJ1-1; 8 bases map to TRBD1. V lost 4 bases, J lost 5 bases, and 9 bases stayed unmatched. Germline CDR1 SGHDN, CDR2 FVKESK. CDR3 length equals 15 residues. CDR3 region: CASSLRRGPGTEAFF. Here the CDR3 DNA reads TGTGCCAGCAGCCTCCGCAGGGGGCCGGGGACTGAAGCTTTCTTT.

This clonotype was counted only a few times. DNA of the CDR3: TGTGCCAGCAGCTTTTCCTTACTAGCCAAAAACATTCAGTACTTC. As protein: CASSFSLLAKNIQYF. This chain links TRBV5-6 with TRBJ2-4; D call uncertain. Germline-derived CDR1 and CDR2 are SGHDT and YYEEEE. V lost 2 bases and J 0 bases, leaving 9 bases between the germline ends. This CDR3 is built from 15 residues. Filled out from reference TRBV5-6 and TRBJ2-4, the complete variable domain reads DAGVTQSPTHLIKTRGQQVTLRCSPKSGHDTVSWYQQALGQGPQFIFQYYEEEERQRGNFPDRFSGHQFPNYSSELNVNALLLGDSALYLCASSFSLLAKNIQYFGAGTRLSVL.

The chain uses TRBV7-2 and TRBJ2-5; TRBD2 matches 7 bases. The CDR3 totals 16 residues. V gave up 1 base and J gave up 6 bases; unmatched junction bases: 11. The V gene's germline CDR1 is SGHTA and CDR2 FQGNSA. CDR3 coding DNA: TGTGCCAGCAGCTTAGAGCTAGCGGTAGGGCGGAAGACCCAGTACTTC. Its protein product is CASSLELAVGRKTQYF.

This chain joins TRBV7-8 and TRBJ2-7; D possibly corresponds to TRBD2 (6 bases). The CDR3 has 15 amino acids. Trimming took 1 base from V and 2 from J, leaving 12 bases between them. Germline V CDR1 and CDR2: SGHVS, FQNEAQ. The CDR3 spells CASSLEEGQTYEQYF. For the CDR3, the DNA is TGTGCCAGCAGCTTAGAGGAGGGGCAAACCTACGAGCAGTACTTC. The full variable domain, its missing parts supplied by reference TRBV7-8 and TRBJ2-7, is GAGVSQSPRYKVAKRGQDVALRCDPISGHVSLFWYQQALGQGPEFLTYFQNEAQLDKSGLPSDRFFAERPEGSVSTLKIQRTQQEDSAVYLCASSLEEGQTYEQYFGPGTRLTVT.

V is TRBV27 and J is TRBJ1-1; TRBD1 aligns across 10 bases. From germline, CDR1 is MNHEY and CDR2 SMNVEV (reference sequence). J was trimmed by 5 bases and V by 4 bases; bases with no gene match: 7. This CDR3 has 15 amino acids. CDR3 residues: CASSYRTGGRTEAFF. The CDR3 coding sequence is TGTGCCAGCAGTTACCGGACAGGGGGACGTACTGAAGCTTTCTTT.

The chain is built from TRBV7-4 and TRBJ2-7, with TRBD2 as a possible D gene (6 bases). The germline V gene encodes CDR1 SGHVT and CDR2 SQSDAQ. CDR3 length equals 14 residues. Trimming pared 4 bases from V and 0 bases from J, leaving 10 bases between. CDR3 protein: CASSSGAPSYEQYF. The DNA of the CDR3 is TGTGCCAGCAGCTCGGGAGCGCCCTCCTACGAGCAGTACTTC.

The genes are TRBV7-9 and TRBJ2-1; possibly TRBD1 or TRBD2 for D (5 bases each). This CDR3 spans 16 amino acids. Between the trimmed V and J ends, which lost 2 bases and 0 bases, there was a span of 11 bases. CDR1 and CDR2 (germline): SEHNR, FQNEAQ (reference sequence). CDR3 in DNA: TGTGCCAGCAGCTTAAGGGCAGGGAGCTCCTACAATGAGCAGTTCTTC. Translating it yields CASSLRAGSSYNEQFF.

This clonotype was recorded at least ten times. The V and J genes are TRBV5-1 and TRBJ1-1, with 7 positions matching TRBD1. The germline V gene encodes CDR1 SGHRS and CDR2 YFSETQ. The CDR3 is 15 residues long. V trimming: 0 bases; J trimming: 1 base; junction bases outside the gene matches: 3. In DNA form, the CDR3 reads TGCGCCAGCAGCTTGGGCCAGGGGGGGAACACTGAAGCTTTCTTT. Translated, it gives CASSLGQGGNTEAFF.

In its sample, this clonotype was seen a few times. This chain joins TRBV7-9 and TRBJ2-7; D possibly uses TRBD1 or TRBD2 (7 bases each). Per germline, CDR1 SEHNR and CDR2 FQNEAQ (reference sequence). Between the trimmed V and J ends, which lost 7 bases and 4 bases, there was a span of 20 bases. CDR3 length equals 15 residues. The CDR3 loop is CASITQGEGPYEQYF. In nucleotides, the CDR3 is TGTGCCAGCATTACCCAGGGGGAGGGCCCGTACGAGCAGTACTTC. The whole variable domain, remainder taken from reference TRBV7-9 and TRBJ2-7, is DTGVSQNPRHKITKRGQNVTFRCDPISEHNRLYWYRQTLGQGPEFLTYFQNEAQLEKSRLLSDRFSAERPKGSFSTLEIQRTEQGDSAMYLCASITQGEGPYEQYFGPGTRLTVT.

There are a few counts of this clonotype. The rearrangement uses TRBV12-5 and TRBJ2-6; weak D call: TRBD1 (6 bases). The CDR3 loop spans 15 amino acids. Between the trimmed V and J ends, which lost 5 bases and 2 bases, there was a span of 10 bases. CDR1 is LGHNT, CDR2 FRNRAP, per germline. DNA for the CDR3: TGTGCTAGTGGTCCAGGGGAAGCTGGGGCCAACGTCCTGACTTTC. It encodes CASGPGEAGANVLTF.